The next 7 T cell receptor beta chains were all read from a single sample in a study of blood T cell repertoires in COVID-19. Assay: immunoSEQ multiplex PCR; the TCRdb copy retains only in-frame clones and omits some. The sample has 110,000 to 150,000 clones; around 90% are singletons. Sequencing input: peripheral blood. Receptors were obtained from a man in his 70s with acute or convalescent COVID-19.

This clone was recorded only once. The J gene is TRBJ2-3, the V gene TRBV2; D remains ambiguous. Trimming took off 0 bases at V and 1 base at J, with 17 bases between the two ends. This CDR3 contains 18 residues. Germline V gene lookup returns CDR1 SNHLY and CDR2 FYNNEI. The CDR3 spells CASSEALLGGWGTDTQYF. CDR3 bases: TGTGCCAGCAGTGAAGCGCTTCTCGGCGGATGGGGCACAGATACGCAGTATTTT.

The V call is TRBV19, the J call TRBJ2-1; 8 bases are shared with TRBD1. Looked up from germline, CDR1 is LNHDA and CDR2 is SQIVND (reference sequence). V lost 5 bases, J lost 6 bases, and 12 bases stayed unmatched. There are 16 residues in the CDR3. The CDR3 spells CASSEIDRGLVNEQFF. In DNA, the CDR3 is TGTGCCAGTAGTGAGATCGACAGGGGTTTGGTCAATGAGCAGTTCTTC.

The chain uses TRBV6-1 and TRBJ1-1; 7 nucleotides line up with TRBD1. The CDR3 runs 15 residues. Germline V lookup: CDR1 MNHNS, CDR2 SASEGT. J was trimmed by 6 bases and V by 0 bases; bases with no gene match: 7. In DNA form, the CDR3 reads TGTGCCAGCAGTGAAGCCGGTAGGGGGCGGGCTGAAGCTTTCTTT. This translates into CASSEAGRGRAEAFF.

V gene TRBV3-1 (or the pseudogene TRBV3-2) combines with J gene TRBJ2-1, with a tentative D call TRBD2 (7 bases). CDR1 and CDR2 (germline): LGHDT, YNNKEL (reference sequence). There are 13 residues in the CDR3. Deletions cut 7 bases from V and 9 bases from J, with 16 bases between. CDR3 sequence reads: CASTVKGGGEQFF. CDR3 DNA: TGTGCCAGCACCGTAAAGGGGGGGGGTGAGCAGTTCTTC.

The chain employs TRBV5-4 and TRBJ1-2; the D gene is possibly TRBD1 (5 bases). CDR3 length: 13 amino acids. V gave up 2 bases and J gave up 3 bases, with 8 bases separating them. Germline V gene lookup returns CDR1 SGHNT and CDR2 YYREEE (reference sequence). The CDR3 DNA reads as TGTGCCAGCAGCTTAGTCAGGGACTATGGCTACACCTTC. Protein product: CASSLVRDYGYTF.

With respect to this clone: A junction boundary mismatches the germline segment, possibly from a read error. The genes are TRBV3-1 (or the pseudogene TRBV3-2) and TRBJ1-2, with a weak D call TRBD1 (6 bases). Germline CDR1 reads LGHDT; CDR2 reads YNNKEL (reference sequence). CDR3 length equals 14 residues. The CDR3 loop reads CASTQQGYNYGYTF. CDR3 in DNA: TGTGCCAGCACCCAACAGGGTTACAACTATGGCTACACCTTC.

This chain connects TRBV29-1 to TRBJ2-1; D uncertain. V lost 3 bases and J lost 4, with 4 bases in between. The germline CDR1 and CDR2 sequences are SQVTM and ANQGSEA. The CDR3 covers 11 residues. This chain's CDR3 is CSVDPYNEQFF. CDR3 bases: TGCAGCGTTGACCCTTACAATGAGCAGTTCTTC.